These 5 T cell receptor beta chains originate from one sample sequenced in a study of metastatic and nonmetastatic thyroid tumors. Using MiXCR, TCRdb reanalyzed the PCR reads. The sample lists about 15,000 clones, about a quarter occurring once. Treatment of any kind had been given to no patient before thyroid surgery. The sample comprised tumor tissue. The receptors shown here come from a female donor with papillary thyroid cancer or a benign thyroid nodule (not recorded which). Some clones in this sample may be carry-over from other donors' samples.

This clone was seen ten or more times. The chain links TRBV7-9 to TRBJ2-1, with D possibly TRBD1 on 6 matching bases. Trimming took 4 bases from V and 6 from J, leaving 19 bases between them. The CDR3 length is 16 residues. The germline CDR1 and CDR2 sequences are SEHNR and FQNEAQ (reference sequence). This CDR3 reads CASSSGQRVALNEQFF. In DNA form, the CDR3 reads TGTGCCAGCAGCTCAGGACAGCGTGTGGCCCTCAATGAGCAGTTCTTC.

This sequence joins TRBV6-1 and TRBJ1-5, with D tentatively TRBD1 (6 bases). Trimming took 6 bases from V and 3 from J, leaving 21 bases between them. This CDR3 region has 17 residues. CDR1 MNHNS and CDR2 SASEGT come from the germline V gene. The CDR3, as DNA: TGTGCCAGCAGACCCGAGGGGGGAGGGTATGTCAATCAGCCCCAGCATTTT. Amino acid sequence: CASRPEGGGYVNQPQHF.

This clone was seen repeatedly, ten times or more. The chain employs TRBV18 and TRBJ2-1, with 9 positions matching TRBD2. This CDR3 has 17 residues. Trimming took 3 bases from V and 7 from J; bases not matched to a gene: 13. CDR1 KGHSH and CDR2 LQKENI come from the germline V gene. CDR3 amino acids: CASSPQGTSGSKNEQFF. DNA for the CDR3: TGTGCCAGCTCACCTCAGGGAACTAGCGGGTCGAAGAATGAGCAGTTCTTC.

By share, this clone counts as medium-sized. The chain is built from TRBV6-1 and TRBJ1-1; 8 bases are shared with TRBD1. There are 13 residues in the CDR3. The germline CDR1 and CDR2 sequences are MNHNS and SASEGT. The junction had 11 bases not matched to a gene; V was cut back by 6 bases and J by 11 bases. The CDR3 DNA reads as TGTGCCAGCAGGCCCGACAGGGGCCGGATGGCTTTCTTT. Amino acids: CASRPDRGRMAFF.

CDR3 sequence (DNA): TGTGCCACCAGTGATAAGGACAGCTCGAACACTGAAGCTTTCTTT. This gives the protein CATSDKDSSNTEAFF. The V and J genes are TRBV24-1 and TRBJ1-1, with D maybe TRBD1 (6 bases). From germline, CDR1 is KGHDR and CDR2 SFDVKD. The V and J ends lost 3 bases and 1 base respectively, with 11 bases between them. The CDR3 extends over 15 amino acids.